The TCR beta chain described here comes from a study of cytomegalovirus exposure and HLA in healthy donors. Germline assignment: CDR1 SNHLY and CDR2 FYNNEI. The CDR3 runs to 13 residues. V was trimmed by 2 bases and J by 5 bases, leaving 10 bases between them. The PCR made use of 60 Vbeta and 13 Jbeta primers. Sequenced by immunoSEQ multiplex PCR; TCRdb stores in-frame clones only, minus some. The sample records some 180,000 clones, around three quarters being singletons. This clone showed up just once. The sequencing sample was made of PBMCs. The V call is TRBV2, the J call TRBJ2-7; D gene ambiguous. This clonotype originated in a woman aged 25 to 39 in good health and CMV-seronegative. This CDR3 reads CASSEIVPDEQYF. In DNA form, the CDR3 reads TGTGCCAGCAGTGAAATAGTTCCCGACGAGCAGTACTTC.